This TCR beta chain comes out of a study of breast tumors, draining lymph nodes, adjacent tissues. Study outcomes and limitations: Data fit most tumor T cells coming from lymph node, expanding in tumor. Tumors had less TCR diversity than lymph nodes, more than nontumor tissue. Tumor and nontumor repertoires were significantly more similar in luminal-like than in basal-like breast cancer. The lymph node origin of tumor T cells was framed as consistent with a hypothesis, not demonstrated.

TCRdb ran MiXCR on the multiplex PCR reads and lists one entry per CDR3 protein. Among roughly 70,000 distinct CDR3 sequences listed, roughly 40% were seen once. This clonotype was counted a few times. Its antigen is undetermined. A much larger clone lies one base from this, so it may be a read error. There are 14 residues in the CDR3. Germline values: CDR1 SGDLS, CDR2 YYNGEE. This clonotype originated in a female donor with breast cancer. Some clones in this sample may be carry-over from other donors' samples. Material for sequencing was breast tumor tissue. V is TRBV9 and J is TRBJ2-1; D perhaps matches TRBD1 (6 bases). The CDR3 DNA reads TGTGCCAGCAGCGTAGAGTCTGGGGGCGGTGAGCAGTCCTTC. Translating gives CASSVESGGGEQSF.